Below, 28 T cell receptor beta chains from the same sample are listed, as sequenced in a study of shared clonotypes between healthy human individuals. Only in-frame clones appear in the TCRdb table, and some are missing; sequencing was by immunoSEQ multiplex PCR. The table records over a million clones, around 97% of them present only once. The material sequenced was naive CD4+ T cells sorted from blood. Subset here: CD45RA+ positively selected. Source of these receptors: a man aged 30 to 45 in good health.

The V call is TRBV30, the J call TRBJ2-7, with TRBD2 matching over 10 bases. V shed 3 bases, J shed 0 bases, and the junction held 8 bases outside the gene matches. Germline V gene data show CDR1 as GTSNPN and CDR2 as SVGIG (reference sequence). The CDR3 loop spans 16 amino acids. CDR3 nucleotides: TGTGCCTGGAGGTCGCTAGCGGGAGTCTACTCCTACGAGCAGTACTTC. Protein: CAWRSLAGVYSYEQYF.

The chain joins TRBV10-3 to TRBJ1-3, with D maybe TRBD1 (5 bases). Germline V gene data show CDR1 as ENHRY and CDR2 as SYGVKD. Trimming stripped 5 bases from V and 0 bases from J, with 14 bases between. CDR3 size: 16 residues. Here the CDR3 DNA reads TGTGCCATCAGTAGCCGGGACTTTGGCTCTGGAAACACCATATATTTT. The encoded protein is CAISSRDFGSGNTIYF.

The V and J genes are TRBV21-1 and TRBJ2-2; TRBD1 is taken as the D call from the table, unchecked against the DNA. TRBV21-1 is termed a pseudogene. The CDR3 runs to 15 residues. CDR3 bases: TGTGCCAGCAGCAAGTGGGACAGGGTGACCGGGGAGCTGTTTTTT. It encodes CASSKWDRVTGELFF.

This chain connects TRBV10-3 to TRBJ1-2; no clear D. The CDR3 contains 12 residues. Looked up from germline, CDR1 is ENHRY and CDR2 is SYGVKD. With 0 bases removed from V and 7 bases from J, the gap between germline ends came to 6 bases. CDR3 in DNA: TGTGCCATCAGTGAGTCGGTGGGTGGCTACACCTTC. Translating gives CAISESVGGYTF.

V is TRBV6-1 and J is TRBJ2-1; 8 nucleotides align to TRBD2. This CDR3 has 15 residues. The germline V gene has CDR1 MNHNS and CDR2 SASEGT. V was clipped by 7 bases and J by 4 bases; unmatched bases: 9. CDR3 region: CASTKGTSGYNEQFF. CDR3 DNA sequence: TGTGCCAGCACCAAAGGTACTAGCGGTTACAATGAGCAGTTCTTC.

The rearrangement uses TRBV5-1 and TRBJ1-1, with TRBD1 as a possible D gene (6 bases). The CDR3 covers 14 residues. The V end was cut by 1 base, the J end by 4 bases, with 11 bases between. Per the germline V gene, CDR1 is SGHRS and CDR2 is YFSETQ. The CDR3 nucleotides read TGCGCCAGCAGCTTGACAGGGTCGGTCACTGAAGCTTTCTTT. It specifies CASSLTGSVTEAFF.

The chain carries TRBV10-2 and TRBJ2-1, with TRBD2 matching 13 bases. The germline V gene has CDR1 WSHSY and CDR2 SAAADI. V gave up 0 bases and J gave up 7 bases; unmatched junction bases: 12. This CDR3 spans 19 amino acids. CDR3: CASSESMTSGRIKGNEQFF. DNA for the CDR3: TGCGCCAGCAGTGAGTCGATGACTAGCGGGAGGATAAAGGGTAATGAGCAGTTCTTC.

The rearrangement uses TRBV4-3 and TRBJ1-2, with 8 positions matching TRBD1. Trimming took 3 bases from V and 7 from J; bases not matched to a gene: 10. The CDR3 consists of 15 residues. Germline V gives CDR1 LGHNA, CDR2 YSLEER. In DNA, the CDR3 is TGCGCCAGCAGCCAGAAGACCGGGACAGGAATTGGCTACACCTTC. Amino acids: CASSQKTGTGIGYTF.

The V gene is TRBV7-2, the J gene TRBJ2-7; D is unclear. Trimming cost V 5 bases and J 3 bases, with 29 bases left between them. Germline lookup yields CDR1 SGHTA and CDR2 FQGNSA. The CDR3 sequence is 19 residues long. CDR3 nucleotide sequence: TGTGCCAGCAGCCCCCCACAAATCCTAGGGTCCATATACGACTACGAGCAGTACTTC. Residues: CASSPPQILGSIYDYEQYF.

Turning to this clone: This sample also contains other DNA sequences that code for the same CDR3. The CDR3 DNA is TGTGCCAGCAGCGTAGAAGCCAGAGATACGCAGTATTTT. Translation gives CASSVEARDTQYF. V and J are TRBV9 and TRBJ2-3; D gene uncertain. The length of the CDR3 is 13 residues. Trimming removed 0 bases from V and 5 bases from J, with 7 bases in between. Germline CDR1 is SGDLS and CDR2 is YYNGEE.

This chain links TRBV10-1 with TRBJ2-5; D perhaps matches TRBD2 (5 bases). CDR1 WNHNN and CDR2 SYGVQD come from the germline V gene (reference sequence). Trimming took 0 bases from V and 4 from J, leaving 9 bases between them. The CDR3 is 14 amino acids. This CDR3 reads CASSESGGPETQYF. Written as DNA, the CDR3 is TGCGCCAGCAGTGAGTCTGGCGGGCCAGAGACCCAGTACTTC.

The chain links TRBV10-3 to TRBJ1-3; D uncertain. The CDR3 runs 15 residues. In germline, CDR1 is ENHRY, CDR2 SYGVKD. V lost 1 base, J lost 3 bases, and 10 bases lay in between. CDR3 nucleotides: TGTGCCATCAGTGAGTGGGCAGACGGTGGAAACACCATATATTTT. Protein product: CAISEWADGGNTIYF.

The chain joins TRBV12-5 to TRBJ2-1; tentatively, D is TRBD2 (6 bases). CDR1 is LGHNT and CDR2 is FRNRAP in the germline V gene. V was pared by 6 bases and J by 5 bases, with 11 bases between. This CDR3 spans 13 amino acids. CDR3 loop: CASGASADNEQFF. The CDR3, as DNA: TGTGCTAGTGGGGCTAGCGCAGACAATGAGCAGTTCTTC.

This chain connects TRBV6-1 to TRBJ1-5; D unresolved. The CDR3 is 13 amino acids. Germline V CDR1 and CDR2: MNHNS, SASEGT. V lost 6 bases, J lost 3 bases, and 9 bases lay in between. The CDR3 DNA sequence: TGTGCCAGCAGAACACCGAACAATCAGCCCCAGCATTTT. This codes for CASRTPNNQPQHF.

This chain uses TRBV5-5 with TRBJ2-3; D not certain. Germline V gene sequence: CDR1 SGHKS, CDR2 YYEKEE (reference sequence). Trimming shortened V by 0 bases and J by 0 bases, and 11 bases separated the two germline ends. This CDR3 is built from 16 residues. The CDR3 spells CASSLAGRLSTDTQYF. The DNA of the CDR3 is TGTGCCAGCAGCTTGGCTGGGCGGCTGAGCACAGATACGCAGTATTTT.

As regards this clone: The same CDR3 can be traced to other DNA sequences in this sample. The chain combines TRBV5-1 with TRBJ2-7; TRBD2 agrees at 8 bases. V shed 4 bases and J 1 base; nucleotides not matched to a gene: 7. This CDR3 is built from 15 residues. Germline values: CDR1 SGHRS, CDR2 YFSETQ. CDR3 nucleotides: TGCGCCAGCAGCCTAACTAGCGGATCGTCCTACGAGCAGTACTTC. Protein sequence: CASSLTSGSSYEQYF.

This CDR3 is CASNTEGTGGGGEQFF. Here the CDR3 DNA reads TGTGCCAGCAACACTGAGGGGACAGGTGGAGGTGGTGAGCAGTTCTTC. The chain uses TRBV28 and TRBJ2-1, with 8 bases matching TRBD1. The CDR3 sequence is 16 residues long. Trimming cost V 7 bases and J 9 bases; bases outside gene matches: 17. The germline V gene has CDR1 MDHEN and CDR2 SYDVKM. Looking up the rest from reference TRBV28 and TRBJ2-1 gives the full variable domain: DVKVTQSSRYLVKRTGEKVFLECVQDMDHENMFWYRQDPGLGLRLIYFSYDVKMKEKGDIPEGYSVSREKKERFSLILESASTNQTSMYLCASNTEGTGGGGEQFFGPGTRLTVL.

This clone was counted once. The chain employs TRBV13 and TRBJ2-5; possible D gene TRBD2, 5 bases. Deletions cut 4 bases from V and 2 bases from J, with 14 bases between. This CDR3 has 15 amino acids. Germline V lookup: CDR1 PRHDT, CDR2 FYEKMQ (reference sequence). DNA of the CDR3: TGTGCCAGCAGCTATAGGACTGGGAGACAAGAGACCCAGTACTTC. Amino acid sequence: CASSYRTGRQETQYF.

This rearrangement joins TRBV19 to TRBJ2-7; TRBD2 might be the D (6 bases). Trimming took 4 bases from V and 2 from J, leaving 18 bases between them. Germline V gives CDR1 LNHDA, CDR2 SQIVND (reference sequence). CDR3 length: 16 residues. The CDR3 sequence is CASSKRSSGLAYEQYF. CDR3 DNA: TGTGCCAGTAGTAAGAGGAGTAGCGGTTTAGCCTACGAGCAGTACTTC.

The chain carries TRBV7-9 and TRBJ1-4, with D unclear. Trimming shortened V by 0 bases and J by 0 bases, and 8 bases separated the two germline ends. The CDR3 sequence is 16 residues long. Looked up from germline, CDR1 is SEHNR and CDR2 is FQNEAQ (reference sequence). CDR3 in DNA: TGTGCCAGCAGCTTAGCGGTCGGCCCAACTAATGAAAAACTGTTTTTT. Its translation is CASSLAVGPTNEKLFF. Full variable domain (rest looked up from reference TRBV7-9 and TRBJ1-4): DTGVSQNPRHKITKRGQNVTFRCDPISEHNRLYWYRQTLGQGPEFLTYFQNEAQLEKSRLLSDRFSAERPKGSFSTLEIQRTEQGDSAMYLCASSLAVGPTNEKLFFGSGTQLSVL.

The DNA for the CDR3 is TGCGCCAGCAGCCTCTCCTCAAGGGGGCTTTGGAACGAGCAGTACTTC. It yields the protein CASSLSSRGLWNEQYF. The rearrangement joins TRBV5-1 to TRBJ2-7; TRBD1 aligns across 7 bases. The J segment lost 5 bases and the V segment lost 4 bases, leaving 15 bases of the junction unmatched. Germline assignment: CDR1 SGHRS and CDR2 YFSETQ. The CDR3 runs 16 residues.

The chain uses TRBV7-9 and TRBJ2-2; D gene unclear. The germline V gene encodes CDR1 SEHNR and CDR2 FQNEAQ (reference sequence). This CDR3 is built from 11 residues. The V end lost 5 bases, the J end lost 6 bases, and 4 bases lay between the germline ends. The CDR3 reads CASSPAGELFF. The CDR3 DNA follows: TGTGCCAGCAGCCCCGCCGGGGAGCTGTTTTTT.

This sequence joins TRBV10-3 and TRBJ2-7; D perhaps matches TRBD1 (5 bases). Germline V gene lookup returns CDR1 ENHRY and CDR2 SYGVKD. The CDR3 loop spans 14 amino acids. The ends were cut back, 11 bases at V and 9 bases at J, with 26 bases in the middle. CDR3 in DNA: TGTGCCGTCGAGTCCGTGACAGTCCCCTACCGGCAGTACTTC. Its protein product is CAVESVTVPYRQYF.

The chain combines TRBV7-2 with TRBJ1-2; weak D call: TRBD1 (5 bases). Germline loops: CDR1 SGHTA, CDR2 FQGNSA. The ends were cut back, 1 base at V and 1 base at J, with 16 bases in the middle. This CDR3 spans 17 amino acids. The CDR3 reads CASSLVVGRDHNYGYTF. The CDR3 DNA is TGTGCCAGCAGCTTAGTGGTGGGCAGGGACCATAACTATGGCTACACCTTC. The variable domain in full, with the rest retrieved from reference TRBV7-2 and TRBJ1-2, is GAGVSQSPSNKVTEKGKDVELRCDPISGHTALYWYRQSLGQGLEFLIYFQGNSAPDKSGLPSDRFSAERTGGSVSTLTIQRTQQEDSAVYLCASSLVVGRDHNYGYTFGSGTRLTVV.

The V and J genes are TRBV5-1 and TRBJ1-1; TRBD1 is a possible D gene (6 bases). Trimming took off 2 bases at V and 1 base at J, with 15 bases between the two ends. The CDR3 sequence is 16 residues long. Germline V gives CDR1 SGHRS, CDR2 YFSETQ. The CDR3 reads CASSLQPGTQNTEAFF. CDR3 coding DNA: TGCGCCAGCAGCTTACAACCCGGGACACAGAACACTGAAGCTTTCTTT.

This chain joins TRBV19 and TRBJ2-7; 7 nucleotides line up with TRBD1. Germline V lookup: CDR1 LNHDA, CDR2 SQIVND (reference sequence). The CDR3 length is 12 residues. J was trimmed by 2 bases and V by 9 bases; bases with no gene match: 4. The CDR3 reads CARRDRPYEQYF. DNA of the CDR3: TGTGCCAGAAGGGACAGACCCTACGAGCAGTACTTC.

About this clone: Other DNA variants within this sample encode the same CDR3. The rearrangement uses TRBV28 and TRBJ2-7, with 8 bases aligning to TRBD2. This CDR3 has 14 residues. From germline, CDR1 is MDHEN and CDR2 SYDVKM. V was clipped by 1 base and J by 2 bases; unmatched bases: 1. The CDR3 region is CASSLSGGTYEQYF. DNA of the CDR3: TGTGCCAGCAGTTTATCGGGGGGGACCTACGAGCAGTACTTC.

The CDR3 bases are TGTGCCATCAGTGACCCCCCGGGACTAGCGGGAGGGATTCATAATGAGCAGTTCTTC. Its protein is CAISDPPGLAGGIHNEQFF. The J gene is TRBJ2-1, the V gene TRBV10-3; TRBD2 agrees at 16 bases. V lost 3 bases, J lost 7 bases, and 12 bases stayed unmatched. There are 19 residues in the CDR3. Germline V lookup: CDR1 ENHRY, CDR2 SYGVKD.